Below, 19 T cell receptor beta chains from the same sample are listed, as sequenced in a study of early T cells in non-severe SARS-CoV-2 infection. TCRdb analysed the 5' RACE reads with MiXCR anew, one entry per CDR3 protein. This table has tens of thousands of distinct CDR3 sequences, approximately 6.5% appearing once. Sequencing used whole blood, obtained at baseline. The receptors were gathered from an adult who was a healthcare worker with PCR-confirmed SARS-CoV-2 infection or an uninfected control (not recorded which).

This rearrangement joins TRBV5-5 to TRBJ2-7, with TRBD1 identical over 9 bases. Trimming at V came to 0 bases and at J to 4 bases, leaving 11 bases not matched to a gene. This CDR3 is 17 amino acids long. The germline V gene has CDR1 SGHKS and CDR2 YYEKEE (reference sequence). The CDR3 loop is CASSLAHGTGITYEQYF. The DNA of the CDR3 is TGTGCCAGCAGCTTGGCTCACGGGACAGGGATAACGTACGAGCAGTACTTC.

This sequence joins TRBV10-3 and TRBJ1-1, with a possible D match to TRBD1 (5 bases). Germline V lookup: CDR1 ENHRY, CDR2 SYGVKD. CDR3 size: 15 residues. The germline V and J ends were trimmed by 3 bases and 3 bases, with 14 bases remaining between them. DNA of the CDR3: TGTGCCATCAGTGATGAGGGGAAGATGCACACTGAAGCTTTCTTT. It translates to CAISDEGKMHTEAFF.

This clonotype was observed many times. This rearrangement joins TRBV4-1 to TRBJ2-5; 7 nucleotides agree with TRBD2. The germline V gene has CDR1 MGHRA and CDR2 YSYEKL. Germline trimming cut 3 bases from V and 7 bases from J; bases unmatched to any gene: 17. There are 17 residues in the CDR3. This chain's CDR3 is CASSHVGSGVPPRTQYF. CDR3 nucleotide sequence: TGCGCCAGCAGCCACGTTGGGAGCGGGGTCCCCCCTCGGACCCAGTACTTC.

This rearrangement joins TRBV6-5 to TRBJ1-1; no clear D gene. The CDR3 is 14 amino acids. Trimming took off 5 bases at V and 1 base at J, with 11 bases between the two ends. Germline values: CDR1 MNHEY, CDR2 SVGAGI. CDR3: CASSPDPANTEAFF. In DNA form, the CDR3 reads TGTGCCAGCAGTCCGGACCCCGCGAACACTGAAGCTTTCTTT.

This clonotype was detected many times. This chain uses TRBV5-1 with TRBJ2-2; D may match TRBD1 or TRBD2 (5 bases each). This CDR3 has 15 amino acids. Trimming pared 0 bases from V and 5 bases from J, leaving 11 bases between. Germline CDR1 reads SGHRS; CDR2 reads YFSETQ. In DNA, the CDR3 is TGCGCCAGCAGCTTGGAGGGGCGGGTTACCGGGGAGCTGTTTTTT. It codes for CASSLEGRVTGELFF.

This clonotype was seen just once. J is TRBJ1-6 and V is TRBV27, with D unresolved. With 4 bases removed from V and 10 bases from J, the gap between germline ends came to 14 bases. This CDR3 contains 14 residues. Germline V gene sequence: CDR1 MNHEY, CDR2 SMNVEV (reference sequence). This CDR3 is CASSSVRVWSPLHF. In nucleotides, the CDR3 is TGTGCCAGCAGTTCAGTTAGGGTTTGGTCACCCCTCCACTTT.

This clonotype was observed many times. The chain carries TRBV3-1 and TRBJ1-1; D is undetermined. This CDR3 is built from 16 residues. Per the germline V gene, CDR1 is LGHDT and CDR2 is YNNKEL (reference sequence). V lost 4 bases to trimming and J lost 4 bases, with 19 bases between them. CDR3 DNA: TGTGCCAGCAGCCCCCCGCGACTAGGTGTTAGCACTGAAGCTTTCTTT. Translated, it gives CASSPPRLGVSTEAFF.

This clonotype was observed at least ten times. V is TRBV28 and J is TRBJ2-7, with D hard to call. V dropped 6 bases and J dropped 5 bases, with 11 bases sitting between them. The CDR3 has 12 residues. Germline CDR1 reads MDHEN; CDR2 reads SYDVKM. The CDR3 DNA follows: TGTGCCAGCAGCCTGTCGATCAACGAGCAGTACTTC. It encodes CASSLSINEQYF.

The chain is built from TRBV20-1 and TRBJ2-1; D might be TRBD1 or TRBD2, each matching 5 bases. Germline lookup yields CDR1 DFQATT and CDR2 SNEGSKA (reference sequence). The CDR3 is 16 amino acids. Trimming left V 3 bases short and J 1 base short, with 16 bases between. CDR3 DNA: TGCAGTGCTAGGGGGACGACAAGAACTTCCTACAATGAGCAGTTCTTC. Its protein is CSARGTTRTSYNEQFF.

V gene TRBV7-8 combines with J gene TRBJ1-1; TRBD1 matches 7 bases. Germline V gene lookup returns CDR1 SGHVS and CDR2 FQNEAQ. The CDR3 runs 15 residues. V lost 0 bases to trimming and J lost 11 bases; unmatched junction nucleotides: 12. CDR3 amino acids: CASSLAGRGREGAFF. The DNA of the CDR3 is TGTGCCAGCAGCTTAGCGGGCAGGGGGAGAGAAGGGGCTTTCTTT.

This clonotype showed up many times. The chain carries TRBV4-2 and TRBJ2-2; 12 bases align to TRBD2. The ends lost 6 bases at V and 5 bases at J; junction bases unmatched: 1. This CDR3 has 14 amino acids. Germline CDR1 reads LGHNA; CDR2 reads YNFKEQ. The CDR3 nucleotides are TGTGCCAGCAGAGGACTAGCGGGAACCGGGGAGCTGTTTTTT. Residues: CASRGLAGTGELFF.

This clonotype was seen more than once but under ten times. The CDR3 bases are TGTGCCAGCAGCTCGCCGACAGAGTACCAAGAGACCCAGTACTTC. Residues: CASSSPTEYQETQYF. J is TRBJ2-5 and V is TRBV7-2; a possible D gene is TRBD1 (5 bases). Germline V CDR1 and CDR2: SGHTA, FQGNSA. This CDR3 spans 15 amino acids. Trimming stripped 4 bases from V and 0 bases from J, with 12 bases between. The entire variable domain, with the rest obtained from reference TRBV7-2 and TRBJ2-5, is as follows: GAGVSQSPSNKVTEKGKDVELRCDPISGHTALYWYRQSLGQGLEFLIYFQGNSAPDKSGLPSDRFSAERTGGSVSTLTIQRTQQEDSAVYLCASSSPTEYQETQYFGPGTRLLVL.

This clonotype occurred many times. CDR3 protein: CASSSSGLGEAFF. The CDR3 DNA is TGTGCCAGCAGTTCCTCGGGGCTTGGTGAAGCTTTCTTT. The chain uses TRBV6-2 or TRBV6-3 and TRBJ1-1; possibly TRBD1 for D (5 bases). The germline gives CDR1 MNHEY, CDR2 SVGEGT. The CDR3 extends over 13 amino acids. V lost 4 bases, J lost 7 bases, and 13 bases lay in between.

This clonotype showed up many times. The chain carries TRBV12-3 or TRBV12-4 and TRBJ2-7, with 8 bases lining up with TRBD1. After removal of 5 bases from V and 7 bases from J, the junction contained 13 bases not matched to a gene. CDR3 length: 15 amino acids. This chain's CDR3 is CASSRTTGGLGEQYF. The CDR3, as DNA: TGTGCCAGCAGTCGCACTACAGGGGGGCTGGGGGAGCAGTACTTC.

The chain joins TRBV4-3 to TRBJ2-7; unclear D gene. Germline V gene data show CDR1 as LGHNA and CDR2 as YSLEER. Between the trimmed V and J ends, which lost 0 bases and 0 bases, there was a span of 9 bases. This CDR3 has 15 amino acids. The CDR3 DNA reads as TGCGCCAGCAGCCAAGATAGTTCCAGCTCCTACGAGCAGTACTTC. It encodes CASSQDSSSSYEQYF.

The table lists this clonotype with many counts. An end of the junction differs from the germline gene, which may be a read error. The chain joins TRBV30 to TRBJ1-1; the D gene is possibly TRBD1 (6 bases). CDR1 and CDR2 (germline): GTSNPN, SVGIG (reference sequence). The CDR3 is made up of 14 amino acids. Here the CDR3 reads CAWTTGPMNTEVFF. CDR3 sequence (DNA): TGTGCCTGGACGACAGGCCCCATGAACACTGAAGTTTTCTTT.

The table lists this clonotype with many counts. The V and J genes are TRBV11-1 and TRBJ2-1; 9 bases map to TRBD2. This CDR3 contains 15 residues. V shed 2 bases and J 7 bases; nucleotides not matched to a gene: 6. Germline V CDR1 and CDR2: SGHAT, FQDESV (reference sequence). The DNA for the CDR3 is TGTGCCAGCAGCTTAAACCTAGCGGGATGGAATGAGCAGTTCTTC. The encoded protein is CASSLNLAGWNEQFF.

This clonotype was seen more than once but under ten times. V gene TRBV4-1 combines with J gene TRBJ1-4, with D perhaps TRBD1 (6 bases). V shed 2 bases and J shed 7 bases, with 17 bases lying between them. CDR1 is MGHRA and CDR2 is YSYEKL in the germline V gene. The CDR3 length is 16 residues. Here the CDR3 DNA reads TGCGCCAGCAGCCAACCCAGGGGAGGAAGAAGTGAAAAACTGTTTTTT. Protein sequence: CASSQPRGGRSEKLFF.

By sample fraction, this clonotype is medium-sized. The CDR3 spells CASSDWGLASYEQFF. CDR3 nucleotide sequence: TGTGCCAGCAGTGATTGGGGACTAGCGTCATATGAGCAGTTCTTC. The chain uses TRBV2 and TRBJ2-1; 10 bases are shared with TRBD2. CDR3 length equals 15 residues. The trim removed 3 bases at V and 8 bases at J, leaving 7 bases unmatched. The germline V gene has CDR1 SNHLY and CDR2 FYNNEI.